This T cell receptor (beta chain) derives from a study of CD8 T cells in Susac syndrome (dated by TCRdb to between 2018 and 2021). In the study overall: The study used repertoire sequencing to test whether antigen drove CD8+ T cell activation and differentiation in Susac syndrome.

Findings and caveats that apply to the study as a whole: The TCR sequencing and HLA analysis was acknowledged to have included a relatively small number of individuals.

RNA was extracted with the RNeasy kit and roughly 0.5 to 1 ug was reverse transcribed using random hexamers. TCR beta CDR3 regions were amplified with the immunoSEQ multiplex PCR assay covering 54 Vbeta and 13 Jbeta segments. PCR amplification bias was corrected by using a synthetic template baseline for primer optimization and computational correction. In the original analysis: Reads were assigned to V, D and J genes according to IMGT and analyzed in immunoSEQ Analyzer, with only productive sequences retained. Clonality was computed as one minus Shannon entropy normalized by log2 of the number of productive unique sequences. Public and private clones were assessed among the 100 most prevalent clones of each patient and control. Susac-specific clones were defined as absent from healthy and MS cohorts, 850 to 1,300 published viral clones and other ImmuneACCESS disease sequences. The public reads were reprocessed in TCRdb via fastp at Q25 and MiXCR, keeping in-frame beta chains. Rows with a matching CDR3 protein are joined into one entry that keeps the most common DNA and genes. In this record, the V and J calls reflect TCRdb's handling and not the investigators' own analysis. This sample has approximately 160,000 distinct CDR3 sequences in its table, and about 90% of those were observed once. Of the sample, around 0.08% falls within the top ten clones.

The germline V gene provides CDR1 SGHRS and CDR2 YFSETQ. At the junction V is shortened by 0 bases and J by 7 bases, with 14 bases in between. The CDR3 holds 14 amino acids from the cysteine to the phenylalanine. Only the CDR3 part of the read is kept: 42 bases, read in frame from the first base. As regards this clonotype: Its antigen remains unidentified. No base-level quality is on record; no much larger clone is a single base apart.

High-throughput TCR beta sequencing profiled peripheral blood CD8+ and CD4+ T cells from healthy donors, Susac syndrome patients and multiple sclerosis patients. Healthy donors were age- and sex-matched controls. Bulk CD8+ and CD4+ T cells were purified magnetically by negative isolation, whereas CD8+ TEMRA cells were enriched by FACS. Blood was collected in EDTA tubes and processed within 24 hours, with PBMCs isolated through density gradient centrifugation. PBMCs intended for TCR sequencing were cryopreserved in liquid nitrogen and were subsequently thawed in a 37 degrees C water bath. The sorted or isolated CD4+, CD8+ and CD8+ TEMRA cells had a purity of 90% or higher.

The chain is assembled from TRBV5-1 and TRBJ2-7; the D call is tentative, TRBD1 or TRBD2, as each matches 5 bases. The sequenced material came from CD4+ T cells from PBMCs. This sequence originates from a human donor in good health. The CDR3: CASSLAQVGEEQYF. Here is the DNA: TGCGCCAGCAGCTTGGCACAGGTGGGGGAGGAGCAGTACTTC.